In this sample, the clone carrying this TCR beta chain turned up a few times. This record belongs to a study of blood T cell repertoires in COVID-19. In the study overall: Sample material is recorded as cDNA or gDNA derived from T cells, B-cell-depleted T cells, or PBMCs.

Original processing notes: Reference gene primers were amplified, and this amplification served to estimate nucleated cell counts. TCRdb's table, derived via immunoSEQ multiplex PCR, lists solely in-frame clones and lacks some. That table is the source of V, J and clone size, and D and trimming were worked out from the DNA. The data hold some 170,000 clones, with about 75% observed a single time. The sequenced sample consisted of peripheral blood. This clonotype originated in a woman aged 50 to 65 with active or convalescent COVID-19.

The chain's CDR3 is CASSQEGTGSSPLHF. The CDR3 nucleotides read TGCGCCAGCAGCCAAGAAGGGACAGGGAGTTCACCCCTCCACTTT. V usage is TRBV4-1 and J usage is TRBJ1-6; TRBD1 aligns across 9 bases. With 0 bases clipped from V and 9 bases from J, the junction kept 3 bases outside the gene matches. This CDR3 comprises 15 residues. Germline V CDR1 and CDR2: MGHRA, YSYEKL.